This TCR beta chain came from a study of T-cell memory formation after mild COVID-19. As for the study in general: TCR clusters were mostly donor specific. Study-wide points: The CD4+ clones that contracted clustered mainly within CM and EM, and the CD8+ clones concentrated in EMRA. A balance of CD4 and CD8 characterized clones contracting day 15 to 85, whereas later expanders leaned CD4+.

In this sample, this clonotype turned up many times. Its antigen is unknown. Employing constant-segment primers, 5'RACE generated TCR alpha and TCR beta cDNA libraries bearing sample barcodes and UMIs. Each CDR3 protein gets one entry after TCRdb re-called the 5' RACE reads with MiXCR. Of roughly 300,000 distinct CDR3 sequences listed, under 20% are singletons. CDR1 and CDR2 from the germline V gene are DFQATT and SNEGSKA (reference sequence). The CDR3 sequence is 13 residues long. V shed 1 base and J shed 3 bases, with 10 bases lying between them. Specimen: PBMCs or a T cell subset sorted from them (not recorded which). This TCR was recovered from a man aged 18 to 29 who had mild COVID-19 (a few samples of this study predate the infection). Cell type and time point are not known. V and J are TRBV20-1 and TRBJ2-7; D unclear. CDR3 amino acids: CSARGVSDYEQYF. CDR3 sequence (DNA): TGCAGTGCTAGAGGTGTGTCCGACTACGAGCAGTACTTC.